This T cell receptor (beta chain) comes out of a study of blood T cell repertoires in COVID-19. Study information: There were acute and convalescent COVID-19 samples, and they came from the United States, Italy and Spain. The analysed material was cDNA or gDNA that came from T cells, B-cell-depleted T cells, or PBMCs.

Original processing methods: Nucleated cell counts were estimated from reference gene primer amplification. Profiled with immunoSEQ multiplex PCR; TCRdb holds only in-frame clones, not every one. That table is the source of V, J and clone size, and D and trimming were worked out from the DNA. There are 40,000 to 55,000 clones in the sample; approximately 81% occur only once, and about 4% lies in the top ten. This CDR3 has 14 amino acids. The germline CDR1 and CDR2 sequences are SGHNT and YYREEE (reference sequence). V was clipped by 1 base and J by 6 bases, with 8 bases between them. The chain joins TRBV5-4 to TRBJ1-6, with no clear D. The receptor comes from a woman in her seventies with acute or convalescent COVID-19. Specimen: peripheral blood. CDR3: CASSLWAINSPLHF. The DNA for the CDR3 is TGTGCCAGCAGCTTGTGGGCAATTAATTCACCCCTCCACTTT.